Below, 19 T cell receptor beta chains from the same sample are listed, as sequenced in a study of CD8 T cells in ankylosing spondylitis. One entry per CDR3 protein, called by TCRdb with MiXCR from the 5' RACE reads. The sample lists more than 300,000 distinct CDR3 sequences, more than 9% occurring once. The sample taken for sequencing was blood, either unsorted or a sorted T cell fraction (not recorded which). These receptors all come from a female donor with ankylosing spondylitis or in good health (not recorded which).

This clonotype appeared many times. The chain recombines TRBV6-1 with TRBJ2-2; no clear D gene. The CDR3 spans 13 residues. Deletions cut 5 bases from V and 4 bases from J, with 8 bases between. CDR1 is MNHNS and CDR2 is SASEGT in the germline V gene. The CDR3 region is CASSLITTGELFF. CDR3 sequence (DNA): TGTGCCAGCAGTCTCATCACCACCGGGGAGCTGTTTTTT.

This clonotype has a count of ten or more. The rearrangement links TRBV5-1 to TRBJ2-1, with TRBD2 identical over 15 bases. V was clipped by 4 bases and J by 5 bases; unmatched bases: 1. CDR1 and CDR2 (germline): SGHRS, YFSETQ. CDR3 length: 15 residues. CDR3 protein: CASSRTSGGDNEQFF. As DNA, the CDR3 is TGCGCCAGCAGCCGGACTAGCGGGGGGGACAATGAGCAGTTCTTC.

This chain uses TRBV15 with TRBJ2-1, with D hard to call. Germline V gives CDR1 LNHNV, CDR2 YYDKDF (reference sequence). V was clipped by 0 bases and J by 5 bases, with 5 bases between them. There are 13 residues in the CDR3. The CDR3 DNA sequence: TGTGCCACCAGCAGAGATCACGACAATGAGCAGTTCTTC. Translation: CATSRDHDNEQFF.

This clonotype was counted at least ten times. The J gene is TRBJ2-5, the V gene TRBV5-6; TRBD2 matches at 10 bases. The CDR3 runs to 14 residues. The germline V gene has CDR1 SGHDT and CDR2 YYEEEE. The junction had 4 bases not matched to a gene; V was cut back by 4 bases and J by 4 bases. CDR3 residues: CASSESGGVETQYF. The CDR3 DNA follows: TGTGCCAGCAGCGAAAGCGGGGGGGTAGAGACCCAGTACTTC.

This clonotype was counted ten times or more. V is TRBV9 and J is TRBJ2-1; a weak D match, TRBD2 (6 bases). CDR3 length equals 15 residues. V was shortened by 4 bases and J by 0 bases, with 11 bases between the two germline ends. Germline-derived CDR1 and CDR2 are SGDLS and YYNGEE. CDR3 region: CASSKEGSSYNEQFF. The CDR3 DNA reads TGTGCCAGCAGCAAGGAGGGAAGCTCCTACAATGAGCAGTTCTTC.

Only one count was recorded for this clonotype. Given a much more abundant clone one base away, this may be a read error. CDR3 sequence: CASSPPCMGFSTDTQYF. The CDR3 bases are TGTGCCAGCAGTCCGCCTTGTATGGGGTTCAGCACAGATACGCAGTATTTT. The genes are TRBV12-3 or TRBV12-4 and TRBJ2-3; D unclear. The CDR3 has 17 residues. V was trimmed by 5 bases and J by 0 bases, leaving 18 bases between them.

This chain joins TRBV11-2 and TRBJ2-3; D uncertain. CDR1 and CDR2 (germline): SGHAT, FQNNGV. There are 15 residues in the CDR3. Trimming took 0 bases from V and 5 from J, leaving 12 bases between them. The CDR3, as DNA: TGTGCCAGCAGCTTAGATAGGTGGCAGAAAGATACGCAGTATTTT. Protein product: CASSLDRWQKDTQYF.

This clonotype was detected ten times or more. The CDR3 DNA sequence: TGCGCCAGCTTCGGGACTAGCGGTTGGAATGAGCAGTTCTTC. Its protein product is CASFGTSGWNEQFF. The genes are TRBV5-1 and TRBJ2-1, with 11 bases fitting TRBD2. Per the germline V gene, CDR1 is SGHRS and CDR2 is YFSETQ. The CDR3 length is 14 residues. The junction had 7 bases not matched to a gene; V was cut back by 7 bases and J by 7 bases. The whole variable domain, filled in from reference TRBV5-1 and TRBJ2-1, reads KAGVTQTPRYLIKTRGQQVTLSCSPISGHRSVSWYQQTPGQGLQFLFEYFSETQRNKGNFPGRFSGRQFSNSRSEMNVSTLELGDSALYLCASFGTSGWNEQFFGPGTRLTVL.

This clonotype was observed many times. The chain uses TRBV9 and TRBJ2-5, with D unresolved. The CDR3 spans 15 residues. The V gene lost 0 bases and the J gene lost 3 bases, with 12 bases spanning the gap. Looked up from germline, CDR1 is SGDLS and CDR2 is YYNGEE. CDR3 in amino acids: CASSVGANIEETQYF. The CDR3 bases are TGTGCCAGCAGCGTAGGGGCTAACATAGAAGAGACCCAGTACTTC.

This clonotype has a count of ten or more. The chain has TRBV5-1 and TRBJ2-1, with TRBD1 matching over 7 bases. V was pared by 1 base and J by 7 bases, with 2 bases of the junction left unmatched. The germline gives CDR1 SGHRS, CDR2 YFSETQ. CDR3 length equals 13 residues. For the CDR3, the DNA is TGCGCCAGCAGCTTGCAACAGGGGAATGAGCAGTTCTTC. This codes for CASSLQQGNEQFF.

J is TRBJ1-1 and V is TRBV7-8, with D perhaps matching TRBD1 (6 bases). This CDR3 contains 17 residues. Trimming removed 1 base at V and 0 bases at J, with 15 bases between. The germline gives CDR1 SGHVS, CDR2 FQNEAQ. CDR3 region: CASSLVLGGKMNTEAFF. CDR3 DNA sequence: TGTGCCAGCAGCTTAGTATTGGGGGGCAAAATGAACACTGAAGCTTTCTTT.

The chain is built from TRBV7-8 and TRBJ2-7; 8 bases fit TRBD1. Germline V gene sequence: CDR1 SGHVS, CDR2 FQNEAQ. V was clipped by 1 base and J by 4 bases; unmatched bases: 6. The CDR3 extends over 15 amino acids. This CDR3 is CASSLEARGLYEQYF. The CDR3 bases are TGTGCCAGCAGCTTAGAGGCCAGGGGGCTGTACGAGCAGTACTTC.

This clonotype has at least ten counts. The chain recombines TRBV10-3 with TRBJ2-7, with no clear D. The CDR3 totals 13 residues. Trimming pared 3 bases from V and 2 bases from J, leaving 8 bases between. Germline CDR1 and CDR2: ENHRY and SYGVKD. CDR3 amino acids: CAISERPPYEQYF. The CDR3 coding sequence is TGTGCCATCAGTGAAAGACCACCCTACGAGCAGTACTTC.

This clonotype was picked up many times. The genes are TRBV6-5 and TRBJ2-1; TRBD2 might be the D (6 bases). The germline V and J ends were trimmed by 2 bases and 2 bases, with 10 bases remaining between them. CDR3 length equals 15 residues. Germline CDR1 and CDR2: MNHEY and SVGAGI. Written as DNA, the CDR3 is TGTGCCAGCAGTTACGGGGGGAGCCCCTACAATGAGCAGTTCTTC. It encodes CASSYGGSPYNEQFF.

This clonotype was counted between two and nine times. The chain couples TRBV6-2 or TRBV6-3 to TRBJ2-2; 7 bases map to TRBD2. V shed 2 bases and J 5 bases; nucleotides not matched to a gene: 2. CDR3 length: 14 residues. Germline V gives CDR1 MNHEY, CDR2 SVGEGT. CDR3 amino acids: CASSYLGGTGELFF. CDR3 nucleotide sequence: TGTGCCAGCAGTTACCTCGGGGGGACCGGGGAGCTGTTTTTT.

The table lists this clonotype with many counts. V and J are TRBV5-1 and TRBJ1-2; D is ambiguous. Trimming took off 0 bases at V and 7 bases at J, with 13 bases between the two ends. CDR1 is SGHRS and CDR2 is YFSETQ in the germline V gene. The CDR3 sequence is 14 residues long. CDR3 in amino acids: CASSLEFDIRGYTF. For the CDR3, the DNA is TGCGCCAGCAGCTTGGAATTCGACATCCGTGGCTACACCTTC.

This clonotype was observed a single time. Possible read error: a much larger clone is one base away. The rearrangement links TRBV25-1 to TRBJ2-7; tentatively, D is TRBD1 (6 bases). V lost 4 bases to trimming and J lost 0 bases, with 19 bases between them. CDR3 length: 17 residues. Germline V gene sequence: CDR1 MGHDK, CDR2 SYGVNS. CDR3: CASSARPAQDSSYEQYF. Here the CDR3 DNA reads TGTGCCAGCAGTGCTCGACCCGCACAGGACAGCTCCTACGAGCAGTACTTC.

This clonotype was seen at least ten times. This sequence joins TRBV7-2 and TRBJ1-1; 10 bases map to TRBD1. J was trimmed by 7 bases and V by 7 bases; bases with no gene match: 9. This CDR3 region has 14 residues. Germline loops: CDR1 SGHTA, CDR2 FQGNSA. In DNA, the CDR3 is TGTGCCAGCACCATAGACAGGGGGCATGGTGAAGCTTTCTTT. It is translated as CASTIDRGHGEAFF.

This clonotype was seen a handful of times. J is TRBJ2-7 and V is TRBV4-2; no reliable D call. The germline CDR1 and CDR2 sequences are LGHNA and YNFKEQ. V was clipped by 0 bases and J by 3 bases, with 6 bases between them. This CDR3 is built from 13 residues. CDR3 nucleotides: TGTGCCAGCAGCCAAGACAACAGCTACGAGCAGTACTTC. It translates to CASSQDNSYEQYF.